This T cell receptor (beta chain) came from a study of Ad26.COV2.S vaccination and SARS-CoV-2 variants. Study in general: Recipients of Ad26.COV2.S got it intramuscularly, once or twice 56 days apart.

Findings and limits, study-wide: Whether participants received vaccine or placebo, their non-spike TCR breadth was similar.

Data came from immunoSEQ multiplex PCR; TCRdb stores just in-frame clones and leaves some out. The sample lists roughly 350,000 clones, 75% to 90% seen once, with roughly 10% in the top ten. In germline, CDR1 is SGDLS, CDR2 YYNGEE. The CDR3 spans 12 residues. V lost 4 bases to trimming and J lost 8 bases, with 7 bases between them. This clone has only one observation. Its antigen is as yet unknown. As for treatment: over 15 received Ad26.COV2.S at low or high dose, single or two shots; about five received placebo; per-sample allocation not given. After the first vaccine or placebo injection, samples were drawn on day 63.

The chain carries TRBV9 and TRBJ1-6; D unresolved. The source of this sequence is a person aged 18-65 years who received the Ad26.COV2.S COVID-19 vaccine or a placebo. Sequenced material: peripheral blood, taken in a trial of Ad26.COV2.S vaccine versus placebo. The CDR3 is CASSQPDSPLHF. CDR3 nucleotides: TGTGCCAGCAGCCAGCCCGATTCACCCCTCCACTTT.